These 32 T cell receptor beta chains were sequenced from one sample in a study of identifying expanded T cells in peripheral blood. Data came from immunoSEQ multiplex PCR; TCRdb stores just in-frame clones and leaves some out. The table includes around 57,000 clones, around 87% detected once. Sequencing was performed on blood. The receptors stem from a person aged 18-69 years in good health.

This rearrangement joins TRBV27 to TRBJ2-7; TRBD2 is a possible D gene (7 bases). Germline CDR1 is MNHEY and CDR2 is SMNVEV (reference sequence). Trimming took off 2 bases at V and 5 bases at J, with 13 bases between the two ends. The CDR3 sequence is 14 residues long. CDR3 DNA: TGTGCCAGCAGTTTAGCAGGGGAGGGCCACGAGCAGTACTTC. Protein: CASSLAGEGHEQYF.

V gene TRBV29-1 combines with J gene TRBJ1-2, with 9 bases matching TRBD1. Per the germline V gene, CDR1 is SQVTM and CDR2 is ANQGSEA. J was trimmed by 5 bases and V by 2 bases; bases with no gene match: 9. This CDR3 is 15 amino acids long. The CDR3 nucleotides read TGCAGCGTTGAAACGTGGGACAGGGAGACTTATGGCTACACCTTC. It codes for CSVETWDRETYGYTF. Full variable domain (outside the CDR3, taken from reference TRBV29-1 and TRBJ1-2): SAVISQKPSRDICQRGTSLTIQCQVDSQVTMMFWYRQQPGQSLTLIATANQGSEATYESGFVIDKFPISRPNLTFSTLTVSNMSPEDSSIYLCSVETWDRETYGYTFGSGTRLTVV.

V gene TRBV12-5 combines with J gene TRBJ2-7, with D possibly matching TRBD2 (5 bases). Trimming stripped 5 bases from V and 6 bases from J, with 11 bases between. This CDR3 is 12 amino acids long. Per the germline V gene, CDR1 is LGHNT and CDR2 is FRNRAP. The CDR3 DNA reads as TGTGCTAGTGGTCCGCTGAGCGGCGAGCAGTACTTC. Amino acids: CASGPLSGEQYF. The entire variable domain, with the rest obtained from reference TRBV12-5 and TRBJ2-7, is as follows: DARVTQTPRHKVTEMGQEVTMRCQPILGHNTVFWYRQTMMQGLELLAYFRNRAPLDDSGMPKDRFSAEMPDATLATLKIQPSEPRDSAVYFCASGPLSGEQYFGPGTRLTVT.

The chain is built from TRBV9 and TRBJ2-1, with TRBD1 matching over 7 bases. The CDR3 covers 13 residues. Germline CDR1 reads SGDLS; CDR2 reads YYNGEE. V dropped 3 bases and J dropped 6; count of bases not matched to a gene: 3. The CDR3, as DNA: TGTGCCAGCAGCGGACAGGGTCTCAATGAGCAGTTCTTC. It translates to CASSGQGLNEQFF.

This clone turned up a few times. V gene TRBV5-1 combines with J gene TRBJ1-1, with TRBD1 matching over 10 bases. This CDR3 is built from 15 residues. Germline loops: CDR1 SGHRS, CDR2 YFSETQ. V dropped 0 bases and J dropped 8; count of bases not matched to a gene: 7. Here the CDR3 reads CASSLGQGAGMEAFF. The CDR3 DNA is TGCGCCAGCAGCTTGGGACAGGGGGCGGGTATGGAAGCTTTCTTT.

CDR3 in amino acids: CASSYDSFTDTQYF. In nucleotides, the CDR3 is TGTGCCAGCAGCTATGACAGTTTCACAGATACGCAGTATTTT. The chain joins TRBV5-4 to TRBJ2-3, with D maybe TRBD1 (5 bases). From germline, CDR1 is SGHNT and CDR2 YYREEE (reference sequence). Trimming took 3 bases from V and 2 from J, leaving 10 bases between them. This CDR3 spans 14 amino acids. The full variable domain, completed using reference TRBV5-4 and TRBJ2-3, is ETGVTQSPTHLIKTRGQQVTLRCSSQSGHNTVSWYQQALGQGPQFIFQYYREEENGRGNFPPRFSGLQFPNYSSELNVNALELDDSALYLCASSYDSFTDTQYFGPGTRLTVL.

The chain recombines TRBV7-9 with TRBJ1-6; D gene uncertain. Trimming pared 5 bases from V and 7 bases from J, leaving 21 bases between. The CDR3 is made up of 17 amino acids. The germline gives CDR1 SEHNR, CDR2 FQNEAQ (reference sequence). CDR3 loop: CASSLRTGSELNSPLHF. CDR3 in DNA: TGTGCCAGCAGCCTCCGAACGGGTTCTGAATTGAATTCACCCCTCCACTTT.

CDR3 residues: CASSLANPRAGAFF. For the CDR3, the DNA is TGTGCCAGCAGCTTAGCGAATCCCCGGGCAGGGGCTTTCTTT. The genes are TRBV7-8 and TRBJ1-1; D may be TRBD1 (5 bases). Trimming stripped 0 bases from V and 11 bases from J, with 16 bases between. The CDR3 sequence is 14 residues long. The V gene's germline CDR1 is SGHVS and CDR2 FQNEAQ.

The chain joins TRBV28 to TRBJ1-2; the match to TRBD1 covers 9 bases. V lost 6 bases to trimming and J lost 8 bases; unmatched junction nucleotides: 10. This CDR3 is 14 amino acids long. Germline V gives CDR1 MDHEN, CDR2 SYDVKM. CDR3 sequence: CASSPPDRGFGYTF. In DNA form, the CDR3 reads TGTGCCAGCAGCCCCCCGGACAGGGGCTTCGGCTACACCTTC.

The table lists this clone with a few counts. The chain employs TRBV4-1 and TRBJ1-2; 7 nucleotides agree with TRBD1. V gave up 4 bases and J gave up 4 bases; unmatched junction bases: 9. Germline assignment: CDR1 MGHRA and CDR2 YSYEKL. This CDR3 region has 15 residues. CDR3: CASSPQGGRGYGYTF. In DNA form, the CDR3 reads TGCGCCAGCAGCCCCCAGGGGGGCAGGGGCTATGGCTACACCTTC.

The chain has TRBV5-8 and TRBJ1-3; no reliable D call. V dropped 0 bases and J dropped 0 bases, with 10 bases sitting between them. CDR1 and CDR2 from the germline V gene are SGHTS and YDEGEE. The CDR3 extends over 16 amino acids. This chain's CDR3 is CASSLGPASSGNTIYF. CDR3 coding DNA: TGTGCCAGCAGCTTGGGGCCAGCGAGCTCTGGAAACACCATATATTTT.

The rearrangement uses TRBV27 and TRBJ2-2; D is undetermined. V was clipped by 4 bases and J by 1 base, with 10 bases between them. The CDR3 covers 15 residues. CDR1 is MNHEY and CDR2 is SMNVEV in the germline V gene (reference sequence). The CDR3 here is CASSSDIQNTGELFF. CDR3 coding DNA: TGTGCCAGCAGTTCAGACATTCAGAACACCGGGGAGCTGTTTTTT.

This CDR3 is CASSFGLDYEQYF. Here the CDR3 DNA reads TGTGCCAGCAGTTTCGGACTAGACTACGAGCAGTACTTC. V usage is TRBV6-6 and J usage is TRBJ2-7; 7 bases are shared with TRBD2. CDR1 is MNHNY, CDR2 SVGAGI, per germline (reference sequence). The trim removed 4 bases at V and 3 bases at J, leaving 3 bases unmatched. This CDR3 contains 13 residues.

CDR3 protein: CASSGKGIANTGELFF. The CDR3 DNA reads as TGTGCCAGCAGCGGGAAAGGCATCGCGAACACCGGGGAGCTGTTTTTT. The chain joins TRBV9 to TRBJ2-2; D remains unclear. This CDR3 spans 16 amino acids. Trimming took 3 bases from V and 0 from J, leaving 12 bases between them. From germline, CDR1 is SGDLS and CDR2 YYNGEE.

The rearrangement links TRBV10-2 to TRBJ1-1; D remains unclear. Germline loops: CDR1 WSHSY, CDR2 SAAADI. This CDR3 is 12 amino acids long. V was clipped by 0 bases and J by 7 bases, with 6 bases between them. CDR3 coding DNA: TGCGCCAGCAGTGAGTCGCGGCGTGAAGCTTTCTTT. This encodes CASSESRREAFF.

The CDR3 protein is CASSYSLSAAYGYTF. DNA of the CDR3: TGTGCCAGCAGTTACTCTCTGTCCGCGGCCTATGGCTACACCTTC. The rearrangement joins TRBV6-6 to TRBJ1-2; D is ambiguous. Germline V gives CDR1 MNHNY, CDR2 SVGAGI (reference sequence). Trimming pared 0 bases from V and 4 bases from J, leaving 12 bases between. This CDR3 has 15 amino acids.

This clone was seen a few times. The genes are TRBV5-1 and TRBJ2-7; TRBD2 agrees at 9 bases. Germline V gene lookup returns CDR1 SGHRS and CDR2 YFSETQ. There are 14 residues in the CDR3. V trimming: 7 bases; J trimming: 3 bases; junction bases outside the gene matches: 8. In DNA, the CDR3 is TGCGCCAGCCGTTTGCGGGAGGGCCTCTACGAGCAGTACTTC. Protein: CASRLREGLYEQYF.

The chain recombines TRBV28 with TRBJ2-7, with D maybe TRBD1 (5 bases). The CDR3 consists of 15 residues. The V end lost 2 bases, the J end lost 4 bases, and 15 bases lay between the germline ends. The germline V gene has CDR1 MDHEN and CDR2 SYDVKM. CDR3: CASSLQGWGTYEQYF. CDR3 in DNA: TGTGCCAGCAGTTTACAGGGTTGGGGAACTTACGAGCAGTACTTC. Full variable domain (remainder filled in from reference TRBV28 and TRBJ2-7): DVKVTQSSRYLVKRTGEKVFLECVQDMDHENMFWYRQDPGLGLRLIYFSYDVKMKEKGDIPEGYSVSREKKERFSLILESASTNQTSMYLCASSLQGWGTYEQYFGPGTRLTVT.

The J gene is TRBJ2-7, the V gene TRBV14; D call uncertain. Between the trimmed V and J ends, which lost 5 bases and 6 bases, there was a span of 14 bases. Germline CDR1 SGHDN, CDR2 FVKESK. This CDR3 has 13 residues. The CDR3 DNA reads TGTGCCAGCAGCTTAAGAGGCTCGTTCGAGCAGTACTTC. Protein sequence: CASSLRGSFEQYF. The entire variable domain, with the rest obtained from reference TRBV14 and TRBJ2-7, is as follows: EAGVTQFPSHSVIEKGQTVTLRCDPISGHDNLYWYRRVMGKEIKFLLHFVKESKQDESGMPNNRFLAERTGGTYSTLKVQPAELEDSGVYFCASSLRGSFEQYFGPGTRLTVT.

This chain joins TRBV4-3 and TRBJ2-3, with unresolved D. Germline V gene data show CDR1 as LGHNA and CDR2 as YSLEER. V was pared by 1 base and J by 0 bases, with 5 bases between. CDR3 length: 14 residues. The CDR3 nucleotides read TGCGCCAGCAGCCAAGGAAAAAGCACAGATACGCAGTATTTT. Protein sequence: CASSQGKSTDTQYF.

The chain has TRBV6-6 and TRBJ2-2; D remains ambiguous. V was trimmed by 5 bases and J by 3 bases, leaving 13 bases between them. The CDR3 contains 15 residues. Germline V CDR1 and CDR2: MNHNY, SVGAGI (reference sequence). CDR3: CASSRLTVDTGELFF. CDR3 DNA: TGTGCCAGCAGTCGCCTAACCGTGGACACCGGGGAGCTGTTTTTT.

This clone came up many times. The chain links TRBV19 to TRBJ1-2; 8 bases match TRBD1. This CDR3 comprises 13 residues. Germline CDR1 reads LNHDA; CDR2 reads SQIVND (reference sequence). J was trimmed by 7 bases and V by 0 bases; bases with no gene match: 1. The CDR3 nucleotides read TGTGCCAGTAGTATAGATGGACAGGGTGGCTACACCTTC. Protein product: CASSIDGQGGYTF. Combining the CDR3 with reference TRBV19 and TRBJ1-2 gives the whole variable domain DGGITQSPKYLFRKEGQNVTLSCEQNLNHDAMYWYRQDPGQGLRLIYYSQIVNDFQKGDIAEGYSVSREKKESFPLTVTSAQKNPTAFYLCASSIDGQGGYTFGSGTRLTVV.

V and J are TRBV9 and TRBJ1-6, with D uncertain. The germline CDR1 and CDR2 sequences are SGDLS and YYNGEE. The V and J ends lost 0 bases and 6 bases respectively, with 7 bases between them. There are 14 residues in the CDR3. CDR3 nucleotides: TGTGCCAGCAGCGTAGGGCCTCGTAATTCACCCCTCCACTTT. Translating it yields CASSVGPRNSPLHF.

V and J are TRBV27 and TRBJ2-1; 8 positions agree with TRBD2. The junction had 17 bases not matched to a gene; V was cut back by 3 bases and J by 4 bases. The CDR3 loop spans 19 amino acids. The V gene's germline CDR1 is MNHEY and CDR2 SMNVEV (reference sequence). CDR3 in DNA: TGTGCCAGCAGTTTTACCACCCCGGGTCAGAGCGGGAGATACAATGAGCAGTTCTTC. Protein: CASSFTTPGQSGRYNEQFF.

This rearrangement joins TRBV5-6 to TRBJ2-2; D unresolved. The CDR3 consists of 16 residues. Germline CDR1 reads SGHDT; CDR2 reads YYEEEE. V gave up 6 bases and J gave up 1 base, with 16 bases separating them. The chain's CDR3 is CASTSPVDQNTGELFF. CDR3 bases: TGTGCCAGCACCTCCCCAGTGGATCAGAACACCGGGGAGCTGTTTTTT. Full variable domain (missing parts from reference TRBV5-6 and TRBJ2-2): DAGVTQSPTHLIKTRGQQVTLRCSPKSGHDTVSWYQQALGQGPQFIFQYYEEEERQRGNFPDRFSGHQFPNYSSELNVNALLLGDSALYLCASTSPVDQNTGELFFGEGSRLTVL.

V gene TRBV11-1 combines with J gene TRBJ2-5, with 7 bases lining up with TRBD1. The CDR3 runs 16 residues. Unmatched junction bases numbered 10, after V lost 5 bases and J lost 1 base. CDR1 SGHAT and CDR2 FQDESV come from the germline V gene (reference sequence). The CDR3 DNA is TGTGCCAGCAGCCTGGAGGACAGGAGAGCCCAAGAGACCCAGTACTTC. This translates into CASSLEDRRAQETQYF.

In its sample, this clone is medium-sized. The same CDR3 also results from other DNA sequences found in this sample. This sequence joins TRBV6-4 and TRBJ1-6; D call uncertain. CDR3 size: 13 residues. Between the trimmed V and J ends, which lost 0 bases and 6 bases, there was a span of 3 bases. Germline V gene lookup returns CDR1 MRHNA and CDR2 SNTAGT. The CDR3 nucleotides read TGTGCCAGCAGTGACTCGGGTAATTCACCCCTCCACTTT. Translation gives CASSDSGNSPLHF.

This rearrangement joins TRBV6-6 to TRBJ2-5; 8 nucleotides line up with TRBD1. The CDR3 sequence is 15 residues long. J gave up 2 bases and V 5 bases, and 7 bases lay outside the gene matches. Germline CDR1 reads MNHNY; CDR2 reads SVGAGI (reference sequence). The CDR3 nucleotides are TGTGCCAGCAGTCGACAGGGGCTGGGGCAAGAGACCCAGTACTTC. This encodes CASSRQGLGQETQYF.

CDR3 in DNA: TGTGCCAGCAGTCGAATGGGACTAGCGGGGGTTTGGTCCTACAATGAGCAGTTCTTC. Translating gives CASSRMGLAGVWSYNEQFF. The chain combines TRBV27 with TRBJ2-1; 14 bases map to TRBD2. The ends lost 5 bases at V and 1 base at J; junction bases unmatched: 10. Germline values: CDR1 MNHEY, CDR2 SMNVEV (reference sequence). This CDR3 comprises 19 residues.

The chain employs TRBV5-6 and TRBJ2-6, with 10 bases aligning to TRBD2. V shed 4 bases and J 0 bases; nucleotides not matched to a gene: 10. The CDR3 is 19 amino acids. Per the germline V gene, CDR1 is SGHDT and CDR2 is YYEEEE. The CDR3 coding sequence is TGTGCCAGCAGCCGACATGGACTAGCGGTGAGCTCTGGGGCCAACGTCCTGACTTTC. This translates into CASSRHGLAVSSGANVLTF.

This chain uses TRBV2 with TRBJ2-7; 10 bases line up with TRBD1. Germline values: CDR1 SNHLY, CDR2 FYNNEI. V gave up 8 bases and J gave up 2 bases; unmatched junction bases: 3. The CDR3 totals 13 residues. CDR3 bases: TGTGCCAGCTGGGGGACAGGGGCCTACGAGCAGTACTTC. The encoded protein is CASWGTGAYEQYF.

This rearrangement joins TRBV30 to TRBJ2-6, with 9 bases that match TRBD2. The CDR3 consists of 21 residues. Per germline, CDR1 GTSNPN and CDR2 SVGIG (reference sequence). The ends lost 4 bases at V and 3 bases at J; junction bases unmatched: 22. The CDR3 bases are TGTGCCTGGACTACTACCAAACGATTAGGCGGGGGGGCTTTTGGGGCCAACGTCCTGACTTTC. It translates to CAWTTTKRLGGGAFGANVLTF.